Detailed here is one T cell receptor (beta chain). This clonotype was seen only a few times. Its antigen specificity is not known. The sample holds no much larger clone one base away, and base qualities are not on file. Trimming costs V 2 bases and J 5 bases, and their ends lie 17 bases apart. Its CDR3 holds 16 amino acids, cysteine through phenylalanine. Here the CDR3 DNA is all that survives: 48 bases in frame from base 1. The germline V gene specifies SNHLY as CDR1 and FYNNEI as CDR2. This specimen comes from a study of vaccination and CD4 T cells after COVID-19 (dated by TCRdb to the early 2020s). Notes on the research overall: The convalescent cohort comprised six males and four females, including two Hispanic individuals, seven Caucasians, two Asians and one multiracial person. Participants received two doses of either the Pfizer-BioNTech BNT162b2 vaccine (n=8) or the Moderna mRNA-1273 vaccine (n=2). Post-COVID blood samples were collected from convalescent patients a median of roughly 100 days after diagnosis, with a range of roughly 30 to 161 days. Post-vaccine blood samples were collected a median of about 72 days after the second vaccine dose, ranging from roughly 13 to 250 days. For stimulating the cultures, overlapping spike peptide pools were used, derived from SARS-CoV-2 as well as from the common cold coronaviruses HCoV-NL63, HCoV-OC43 and HCoV-229E. As controls, cultures received a CEFX viral epitope pool (the positive control), an HIV-1 Nef peptide pool (the negative control), or no peptide at all. The spike-specific CD4+ TCR repertoire was compared before and after mRNA vaccination in about nine COVID-19 convalescent patients and 4 infection-naive healthy vaccine recipients.

Points the paper makes about the study in general: Relatively few convalescent patients were included in the study, and early timepoints after natural infection were not analyzed. In convalescent patients, a median roughly 87% of post-vaccine SARS-CoV-2-reactive clones were detected only after vaccination, suggesting vaccine-specific priming. Of the vaccine-specific clones found in convalescent patients, nearly all (304 of 307) were mono-reactive for SARS-CoV-2 spike instead of being cross-reactive with common cold coronaviruses. The median number of SARS-CoV-2-reactive clonotypes rose from roughly 20 after infection to around 40 after vaccination, but the change was not significant.

In the paper's terms, the treatment or condition label means: roughly 10-day PBMC culture with coronavirus spike peptide pools or control peptides (ViraFEST assay). The study used the ViraFEST assay, which expanded antigen-specific T cells with peptide pools and then identified expanded clonotypes by TCR sequencing. Negative nucleocapsid antibody tests before and after vaccination confirmed that the healthy vaccine recipients had no prior SARS-CoV-2 infection. Around 2 million PBMCs per well were cultured in IMDM with approximately 4.9% human AB serum and approximately 10 IU/ml IL-2, plus 10 ug/ml peptide pools. Half of the culture medium was replaced with fresh IL-2-containing medium on days 3 and 7. Once the cells had been in culture for less than 11 days, the EasySep CD4+ T cell isolation kit was used to isolate CD4+ T cells by negative selection. Ficoll-Paque Plus gradient centrifugation was used to isolate PBMCs from whole blood, and the isolated PBMCs were then either used fresh or cryopreserved at -140C. In general, triplicate wells were set up for every culture condition.

Library preparation was by PCR. DNA from cultured CD4+ T cells underwent TCR sequencing with the Oncomine TCR Beta short-read assay at the Johns Hopkins FTIC core. Genomic DNA was extracted from the cultured CD4+ T cells with the QIAamp micro DNA kit. Oncomine TCR Beta libraries from cultured CD4+ T cells were pooled with unique dual indexes and sequenced on an Illumina iSeq 100. Under the source paper's analysis protocol: Non-productive sequences were removed, and CDR3s not starting with C, not ending with F or W, or shorter than 7 amino acids were discarded. The MANAFEST web application was used to identify antigen-specific clonotypes by comparing peptide-stimulated wells against reference wells and other culture wells. To be called positive, a clone needed an FDR below 0.05, an odds ratio above 5, and a productive frequency above 0.1% in at least two of three replicate wells. Clonotypes that were significantly expanded in both SARS-CoV-2 spike wells and at least one common cold coronavirus spike condition were defined as cross-reactive. Using R version 3.6.1, CDR3 homology was evaluated through Levenshtein distances (stringdist) along with unrooted phylogenetic trees (ape). In TCRdb, the public reads were trimmed at Q25 with fastp and aligned with MiXCR, with productive beta chains retained. Every CDR3 protein is listed once, alongside the most common genes and DNA of its rows. These V and J calls derive from TCRdb rather than the authors' analysis. The sample has approximately 9,700 distinct CDR3 sequences on record, 26% of them singletons. The ten largest clones take up 40% to 55% of the sample.

The rearranged chain carries TRBV2 and TRBJ2-3, with the D gene call left open. The sample consisted of CD4+ T cells from blood, cultured in vitro, taken before SARS-CoV-2 vaccination. The source is a human donor who received a COVID-19 vaccine. Here the CDR3 is given as CASSERSRPSRDTQYF. The sequence in DNA is TGTGCCAGCAGTGAACGTAGTAGGCCGTCAAGAGATACGCAGTATTTT.